This TCR beta chain was obtained from a study of a mutant IDH1 vaccine in newly diagnosed glioma (dated by TCRdb to the early 2020s). Looking at the study overall: Vaccination was initiated 4-6 weeks after radiotherapy alone, or concurrently with temozolomide cycles in the chemotherapy-containing groups. Of the approximately 35 treated patients, around 62% were male and about 40% were female, and a mean age of roughly 37 years was recorded. Prior to enrollment, standard therapy consisting of radiotherapy alone, temozolomide alone, or radiochemotherapy with temozolomide had been administered to patients, with the combination being received by most patients. The week-35 safety follow-up was designated visit V12, and the week-47 end of study was designated visit V13. Peripheral blood was drawn at six visits: V03 (baseline), V05, V07, V10, V12 and V13. Longitudinal TCRB deep sequencing was performed for around 23 treated patients wherever samples were available for exploratory analyses.

Results the study describes overall, beyond this receptor: The authors noted that analyses of patient blood samples could not be reproduced because of sample limitations. No apparent relationship was observed between pseudoprogression and alterations in the top peripheral T cell clonotypes detected by TCRB sequencing. Across multiple MHC alleles, vaccine-induced immune responses were seen in just over 90% of patients. Availability determined which PBMC samples were chosen for TCRB deep sequencing.

The sample's time point, from its label and the paper: week 35, safety follow-up. A 20-mer mutant IDH1 peptide at 300 micrograms in Montanide made up each vaccine dose, which was injected subcutaneously together with topical imiquimod. Patients received eight vaccinations in weeks 1, 3, 5, 7, 11, 15, 19 and 23, corresponding to visits V03 through V10. Donors had newly diagnosed WHO grade 3 or 4 IDH1-mutant astrocytomas with loss of nuclear ATRX. The samples were drawn from NOA16, a multicentre, single-arm, open-label phase I trial in Germany that tested a mutant IDH1 peptide vaccine in humans for the first time. Genomic DNA for TCRB sequencing was extracted from EDTA blood using the DNeasy Blood and Tissue Kit. A distance of 13 bases separates the germline ends of V and J, which lose 8 bases and 4 bases respectively. The germline V gene (reference sequence) supplies CDR1 MNHNY and CDR2 SVGAGI. The CDR3, from cysteine to phenylalanine, totals 13 residues. Only the CDR3 portion is preserved as DNA: 39 bases, with reading frame beginning at the first base.

Library generation was performed with the immunoSEQ multiplex PCR assay. Following the manufacturer's protocol, the hsTCRB Kit was used to amplify rearranged TCR beta chain sequences. An Illumina MiSeq was used to sequence the TCRB libraries. On the authors' methods: The proprietary platform of the kit vendor was used for demultiplexing, trimming and gene mapping. The immuneACCESS repertoire file appears here via TCRdb, limited to in-frame rearrangements. These files lack a portion of the clones; in checked studies, under half of the deficit traces to unresolved V genes, and the cause of the others is not known. V, J and clone size are taken as reported in that table, and D and trimming were inferred from the DNA itself. The sample data list roughly 48,000 clones, and 75% to 85% of these were observed just once. The top ten constitute approximately 12% of the sample. Remarks on this clone: It has no known antigen specificity. Per-nucleotide qualities are absent, and no much larger clonotype sits a single base away.

The V and J segments used are TRBV6-6 and TRBJ2-3; the D segment could be TRBD2, given 5 matching bases. The receptor's source is a middle-aged man with glioma. The specimen was PBMCs, collected from a glioma patient whose treatment included an IDH1 peptide vaccine. The CDR3 corresponds to CASLEARSDTQYF. The DNA sequence is as follows: TGTGCCAGCTTGGAGGCCAGGTCAGATACGCAGTATTTT.